This entry lists 13 T cell receptor beta chains sequenced from one sample in a study of CD8+ T cells in alopecia areata. Isolated RNA was reverse transcribed into cDNA used as the sequencing template. The data were produced by immunoSEQ multiplex PCR, yet TCRdb's version contains in-frame clones alone and is incomplete. The sample consists of approximately 30,000 clones, around three fifths of them appearing once. Sequencing used NKG2D-high CD8+ T cells sorted from blood. The receptors stem from a human donor with alopecia areata.

This chain connects TRBV27 to TRBJ2-1; D is unclear. Trimming removed 5 bases at V and 4 bases at J, with 15 bases between. This CDR3 contains 15 residues. Germline lookup yields CDR1 MNHEY and CDR2 SMNVEV (reference sequence). The CDR3 is CASSTDGVVYNEQFF. Written as DNA, the CDR3 is TGTGCCAGCAGTACAGACGGTGTGGTGTACAATGAGCAGTTCTTC.

There are a few counts of this clone. The J gene is TRBJ2-7, the V gene TRBV21-1; TRBD2, the D gene given by the table, was not confirmed from the DNA. TRBV21-1 is given as a pseudogene. The CDR3 loop spans 16 amino acids. CDR3 in amino acids: CASSKDTSGGTYEQYF. In DNA form, the CDR3 reads TGTGCCAGCAGCAAAGATACTAGCGGGGGGACCTACGAGCAGTACTTC.

The chain joins TRBV7-9 to TRBJ1-2; D might be TRBD1 (5 bases). Germline V gives CDR1 SEHNR, CDR2 FQNEAQ (reference sequence). The CDR3 is 13 amino acids. The V and J ends lost 8 bases and 3 bases respectively, with 13 bases between them. The CDR3 sequence: CASLSDSYYGYTF. DNA of the CDR3: TGTGCCAGCCTAAGTGACAGTTACTATGGCTACACCTTC.

This clone was detected only once. CDR3 in amino acids: CASSFAGHSYEQYF. CDR3 nucleotides: TGTGCCAGCAGCTTTGCGGGTCACTCCTACGAGCAGTACTTC. The chain uses TRBV7-2 and TRBJ2-7; weak D call: TRBD2 (5 bases). CDR1 SGHTA and CDR2 FQGNSA come from the germline V gene. V was cut by 3 bases and J by 0 bases, with 9 bases left in between. CDR3 length: 14 amino acids.

This clone showed up many times. The chain joins TRBV28 to TRBJ2-7, with 11 bases matching TRBD1. CDR1 and CDR2 from the germline V gene are MDHEN and SYDVKM. The CDR3 is made up of 15 amino acids. V lost 6 bases and J lost 0; bases outside the gene matches: 4. CDR3 in amino acids: CASREGQGVSYEQYF. The DNA for the CDR3 is TGTGCCAGCAGGGAGGGACAGGGGGTCTCCTACGAGCAGTACTTC.

J is TRBJ2-1 and V is TRBV15; D uncertain. Trimming shortened V by 5 bases and J by 5 bases, and 7 bases separated the two germline ends. There are 12 residues in the CDR3. Looked up from germline, CDR1 is LNHNV and CDR2 is YYDKDF (reference sequence). In DNA form, the CDR3 reads TGTGCCACCAGCGGACGTAACAATGAGCAGTTCTTC. Amino acid sequence: CATSGRNNEQFF.

The CDR3 DNA reads as TGCGCCAGCAGCCAAGGCGGGACGGGGGGAGTGGACGAGCAGTACTTC. Protein product: CASSQGGTGGVDEQYF. The chain is built from TRBV4-1 and TRBJ2-7; TRBD2 agrees at 7 bases. The trim removed 1 base at V and 5 bases at J, leaving 11 bases unmatched. The CDR3 runs 16 residues. In germline, CDR1 is MGHRA, CDR2 YSYEKL.

CDR3 DNA: TGTGCCAGCAGCGCCGCCAGCAGCGGAATATACAATGAGCAGTTCTTC. Its translation is CASSAASSGIYNEQFF. The chain joins TRBV9 to TRBJ2-1; TRBD2 might be the D (5 bases). Trimming left V 3 bases short and J 4 bases short, with 17 bases between. Germline values: CDR1 SGDLS, CDR2 YYNGEE. The CDR3 is 16 residues long. Drawing the rest from reference TRBV9 and TRBJ2-1, the complete variable domain is DSGVTQTPKHLITATGQRVTLRCSPRSGDLSVYWYQQSLDQGLQFLIQYYNGEERAKGNILERFSAQQFPDLHSELNLSSLELGDSALYFCASSAASSGIYNEQFFGPGTRLTVL.

The V and J genes are TRBV29-1 and TRBJ1-2, with unresolved D. Per the germline V gene, CDR1 is SQVTM and CDR2 is ANQGSEA. Between the trimmed V and J ends, which lost 7 bases and 4 bases, there was a span of 10 bases. The CDR3 contains 11 residues. CDR3 amino acids: CSGLSVYGYTF. CDR3 in DNA: TGCAGCGGACTCTCAGTCTATGGCTACACCTTC.

V usage is TRBV6-1 and J usage is TRBJ2-5, with D possibly being TRBD2 (6 bases). The CDR3 extends over 14 amino acids. Germline CDR1 MNHNS, CDR2 SASEGT. V was pared by 4 bases and J by 1 base, with 10 bases between. CDR3 in DNA: TGTGCCAGCAGTGTCTTGGGGGGCCAAGAGACCCAGTACTTC. Protein sequence: CASSVLGGQETQYF.

As to this clone: Different DNA sequences within this sample yield the same CDR3. The genes are TRBV7-2 and TRBJ2-5; D is tentatively TRBD1 or TRBD2 (7 bases each). Looked up from germline, CDR1 is SGHTA and CDR2 is FQGNSA. CDR3 size: 15 residues. V gave up 5 bases and J gave up 4 bases, with 17 bases separating them. This CDR3 is CASSRQGGGLETQYF. Written as DNA, the CDR3 is TGTGCCAGCAGCAGACAGGGAGGGGGGCTAGAGACCCAGTACTTC.

This clone has a handful of counts. The chain is built from TRBV7-2 and TRBJ2-1; no definite D call. CDR1 is SGHTA, CDR2 FQGNSA, per germline. The CDR3 loop spans 10 amino acids. V lost 3 bases and J lost 8, with 2 bases in between. The CDR3 sequence: CASSFDEQFF. CDR3 sequence (DNA): TGTGCCAGCAGCTTTGATGAGCAGTTCTTC.

The chain links TRBV7-2 to TRBJ2-1; tentative D call: TRBD1 (6 bases). Trimming cost V 5 bases and J 10 bases, with 9 bases left between them. This CDR3 is built from 11 residues. The germline CDR1 and CDR2 sequences are SGHTA and FQGNSA. The CDR3 sequence: CASSPGTEQFF. CDR3 in DNA: TGTGCCAGCAGCCCGGGGACAGAGCAGTTCTTC.